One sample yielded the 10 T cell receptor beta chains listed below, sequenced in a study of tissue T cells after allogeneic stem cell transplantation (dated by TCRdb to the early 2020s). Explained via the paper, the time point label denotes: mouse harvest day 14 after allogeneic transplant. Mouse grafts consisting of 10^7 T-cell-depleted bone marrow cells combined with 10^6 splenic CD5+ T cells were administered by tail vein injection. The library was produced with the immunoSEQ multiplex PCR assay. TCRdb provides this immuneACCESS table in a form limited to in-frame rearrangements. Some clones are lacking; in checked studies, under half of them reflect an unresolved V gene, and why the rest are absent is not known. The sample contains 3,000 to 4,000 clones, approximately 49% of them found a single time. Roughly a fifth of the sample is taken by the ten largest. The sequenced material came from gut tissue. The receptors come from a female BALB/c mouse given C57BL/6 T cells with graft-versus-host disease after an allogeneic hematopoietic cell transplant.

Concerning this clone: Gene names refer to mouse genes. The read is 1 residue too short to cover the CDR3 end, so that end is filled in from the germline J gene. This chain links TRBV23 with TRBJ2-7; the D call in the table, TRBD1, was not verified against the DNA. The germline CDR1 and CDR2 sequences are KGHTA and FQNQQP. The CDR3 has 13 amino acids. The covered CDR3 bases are TGCTCCAGCAGTCAATCGAGGGGTTATGAACAGTAC. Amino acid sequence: CSSSQSRGYEQY. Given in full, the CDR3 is CSSSQSRGYEQYF.

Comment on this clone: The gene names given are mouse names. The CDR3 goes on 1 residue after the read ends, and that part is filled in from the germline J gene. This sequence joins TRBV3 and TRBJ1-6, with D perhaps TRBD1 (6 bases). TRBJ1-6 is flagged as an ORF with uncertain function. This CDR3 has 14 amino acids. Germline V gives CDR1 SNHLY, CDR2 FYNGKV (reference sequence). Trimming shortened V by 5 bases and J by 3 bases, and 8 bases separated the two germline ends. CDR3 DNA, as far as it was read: TGTGCCAGCAGCCTGGACAGCTATAATTCGCCCCTCTAC. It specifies CASSLDSYNSPLY. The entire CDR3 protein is CASSLDSYNSPLYF.

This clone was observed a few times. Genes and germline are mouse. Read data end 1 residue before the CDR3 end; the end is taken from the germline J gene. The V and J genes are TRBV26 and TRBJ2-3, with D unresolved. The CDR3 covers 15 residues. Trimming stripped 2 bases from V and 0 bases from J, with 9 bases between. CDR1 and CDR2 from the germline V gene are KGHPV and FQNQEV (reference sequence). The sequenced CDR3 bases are TGTGCCAGCAGTCTGACAGAAACTAGTGCAGAAACGCTGTAT. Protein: CASSLTETSAETLY. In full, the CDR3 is CASSLTETSAETLYF.

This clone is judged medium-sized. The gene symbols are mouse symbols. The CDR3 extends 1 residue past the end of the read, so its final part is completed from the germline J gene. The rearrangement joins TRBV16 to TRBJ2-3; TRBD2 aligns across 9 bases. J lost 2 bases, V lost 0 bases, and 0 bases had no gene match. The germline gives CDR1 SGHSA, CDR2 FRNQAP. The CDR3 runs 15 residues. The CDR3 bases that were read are TGTGCAAGCAGCTTAGATGGGGGGGCTGCAGAAACGCTGTAT. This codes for CASSLDGGAAETLY. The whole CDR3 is CASSLDGGAAETLYF.

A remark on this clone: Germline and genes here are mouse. The part of the CDR3 DNA that was read is TGTGCCAGCAGTCTGCAGGGGGGCGAAAGATTATTT. Protein product: CASSLQGGERLF. The CDR3 reads in full as CASSLQGGERLFF. The chain links TRBV26 to TRBJ1-4; 7 nucleotides match TRBD1. The read falls 1 residue short of the CDR3 end, and the missing part is taken from the germline J gene. The V and J ends lost 2 bases and 7 bases, in that order; junction bases with no gene match: 1. The CDR3 loop spans 13 amino acids. Germline assignment: CDR1 KGHPV and CDR2 FQNQEV (reference sequence).

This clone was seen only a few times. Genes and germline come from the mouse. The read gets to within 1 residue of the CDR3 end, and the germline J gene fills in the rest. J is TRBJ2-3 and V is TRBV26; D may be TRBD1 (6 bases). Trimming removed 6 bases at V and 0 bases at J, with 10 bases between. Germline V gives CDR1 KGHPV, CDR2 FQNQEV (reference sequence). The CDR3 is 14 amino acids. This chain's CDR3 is CASSGTSSAETLYF. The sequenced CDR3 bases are TGTGCCAGCAGCGGGACATCTAGTGCAGAAACGCTGTAT.

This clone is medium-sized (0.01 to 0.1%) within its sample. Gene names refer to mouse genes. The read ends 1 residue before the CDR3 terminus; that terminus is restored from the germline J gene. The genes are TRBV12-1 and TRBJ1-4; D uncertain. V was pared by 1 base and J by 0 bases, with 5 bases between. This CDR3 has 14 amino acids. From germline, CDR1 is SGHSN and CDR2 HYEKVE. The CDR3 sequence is CASSLGLSNERLFF. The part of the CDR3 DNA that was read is TGTGCCAGCTCTCTGGGTCTTTCCAACGAAAGATTATTT.

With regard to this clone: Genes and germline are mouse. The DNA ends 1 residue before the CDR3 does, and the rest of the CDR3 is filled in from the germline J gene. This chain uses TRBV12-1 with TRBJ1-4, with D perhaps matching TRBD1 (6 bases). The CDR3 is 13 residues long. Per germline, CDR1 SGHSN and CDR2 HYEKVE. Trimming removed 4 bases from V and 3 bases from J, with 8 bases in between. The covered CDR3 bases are TGTGCCAGCTCCCGGACAGCCAACGAAAGATTATTT. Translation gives CASSRTANERLF. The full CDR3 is CASSRTANERLFF.

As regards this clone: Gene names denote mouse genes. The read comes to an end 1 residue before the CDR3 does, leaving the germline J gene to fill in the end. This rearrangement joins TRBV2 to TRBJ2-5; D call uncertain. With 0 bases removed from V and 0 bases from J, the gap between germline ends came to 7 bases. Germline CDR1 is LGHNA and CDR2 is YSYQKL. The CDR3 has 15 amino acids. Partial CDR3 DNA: TGTGCCAGCAGCCAAGACCGGGGTAACCAAGACACCCAGTAC. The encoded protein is CASSQDRGNQDTQY. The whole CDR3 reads CASSQDRGNQDTQYF. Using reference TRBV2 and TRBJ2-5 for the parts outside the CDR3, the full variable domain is DPKIIQKPKYLVAVTGSEKILICEQYLGHNAMYWYRQSAKKPLEFMFSYSYQKLMDNQTASSRFQPQSSKKNHLDLQITALKPDDSATYFCASSQDRGNQDTQYFGPGTRLLVL.

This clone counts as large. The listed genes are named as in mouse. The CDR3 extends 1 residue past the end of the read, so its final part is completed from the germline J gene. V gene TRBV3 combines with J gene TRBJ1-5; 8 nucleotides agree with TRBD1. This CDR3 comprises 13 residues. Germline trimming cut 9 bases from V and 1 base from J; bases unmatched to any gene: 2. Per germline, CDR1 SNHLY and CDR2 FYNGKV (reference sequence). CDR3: CASRTGNNQAPLF. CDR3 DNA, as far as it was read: TGTGCCAGTCGGACAGGGAACAACCAGGCTCCGCTT.